These 7 T cell receptor beta chains were all obtained from the same sample, sequenced in a study of T cells in localized non-small cell lung cancer. Only in-frame clones appear in the TCRdb table, and some are missing; sequencing was by immunoSEQ multiplex PCR. The sample consists of roughly 18,000 clones, over 75% of them appearing once. This specimen consisted of peripheral blood, obtained before any cancer treatment. Receptor source: a female donor older than 55 with stage I lung adenocarcinoma.

The chain joins TRBV27 to TRBJ2-3; 10 bases map to TRBD1. The trim removed 8 bases at V and 11 bases at J, leaving 16 bases unmatched. The CDR3 runs to 15 residues. Germline V lookup: CDR1 MNHEY, CDR2 SMNVEV (reference sequence). CDR3 protein: CASGSTGGPIKGQYF. The DNA for the CDR3 is TGTGCCAGCGGATCGACAGGGGGCCCCATCAAGGGGCAGTATTTT.

The chain recombines TRBV27 with TRBJ2-5; D gene ambiguous. The V and J ends lost 2 bases and 0 bases respectively, with 1 base between them. Germline CDR1 and CDR2: MNHEY and SMNVEV (reference sequence). There are 12 residues in the CDR3. The CDR3 region has the DNA TGTGCCAGCAGTTTAGACCAAGAGACCCAGTACTTC. It yields the protein CASSLDQETQYF.

In DNA form, the CDR3 reads TGCGCCAGCAGTAGCTATAGCGGGACCAAAAAAGGTTGGTACAATGAGCAGTTCTTC. This sequence encodes CASSSYSGTKKGWYNEQFF. The rearrangement links TRBV4-1 to TRBJ2-1; 8 nucleotides match TRBD2. CDR1 is MGHRA, CDR2 YSYEKL, per germline. V was clipped by 6 bases and J by 4 bases; unmatched bases: 20. There are 19 residues in the CDR3.

This clone was recorded a few times. This rearrangement joins TRBV7-9 to TRBJ1-4; 8 bases are a match to TRBD1. The CDR3 sequence is 16 residues long. After removal of 4 bases from V and 3 bases from J, the junction contained 7 bases not matched to a gene. Germline assignment: CDR1 SEHNR and CDR2 FQNEAQ (reference sequence). The CDR3 DNA reads TGTGCCAGCAGCTCGTACCAGGGGGCAGCTAATGAAAAACTGTTTTTT. This sequence encodes CASSSYQGAANEKLFF.

This sequence joins TRBV7-7 and TRBJ2-2; 7 bases match TRBD1. The CDR3 runs 17 residues. Germline assignment: CDR1 SSHAT and CDR2 FNYEAQ (reference sequence). V lost 6 bases to trimming and J lost 5 bases; unmatched junction nucleotides: 15. This CDR3 reads CASSSHRTGELTGELFF. The CDR3 DNA sequence: TGTGCCAGCAGTTCCCATCGTACAGGGGAATTAACCGGGGAGCTGTTTTTT.

This chain uses TRBV7-9 with TRBJ1-5, with 8 bases lining up with TRBD1. This CDR3 contains 15 residues. The ends lost 5 bases at V and 7 bases at J; junction bases unmatched: 10. Germline V gene lookup returns CDR1 SEHNR and CDR2 FQNEAQ (reference sequence). Here the CDR3 DNA reads TGTGCCAGCAGCGGCGGGACAGGACGTGGGCAGCCCCAGCATTTT. Translation gives CASSGGTGRGQPQHF. Together with reference TRBV7-9 and TRBJ1-5, the CDR3 gives the full variable domain: DTGVSQNPRHKITKRGQNVTFRCDPISEHNRLYWYRQTLGQGPEFLTYFQNEAQLEKSRLLSDRFSAERPKGSFSTLEIQRTEQGDSAMYLCASSGGTGRGQPQHFGDGTRLSIL.

This sequence joins TRBV29-1 and TRBJ1-1, with TRBD1 as a possible D gene (6 bases). CDR1 and CDR2 (germline): SQVTM, ANQGSEA. This CDR3 region has 14 residues. V lost 3 bases and J lost 3, with 14 bases in between. The CDR3 reads CSVDQVGAYTEAFF. The CDR3, as DNA: TGCAGCGTTGACCAGGTGGGGGCGTACACTGAAGCTTTCTTT.